The source of this TCR beta chain is a study of T-cell reconstitution after alpha-beta-depleted transplantation in children. As it was prepared, the TCRbeta library received unique molecular identifiers. MiXCR, applied by TCRdb to the PCR reads, yields one record per CDR3 protein. Of about 980,000 distinct CDR3 sequences in the sample, roughly 29% were seen once. Unmatched junction bases numbered 11, after V lost 4 bases and J lost 0 bases. Looked up from germline, CDR1 is MGHRA and CDR2 is YSYEKL. The CDR3 runs to 17 residues. General study findings and limits: Diversity of TCRbeta at day 60 was high in some patients, arising from surviving recipient T cells and thymic progenitors. There were reportedly several hundred expanded graft clones from which alpha-beta T cells came about two months after transplant. Once a year had passed after transplant, T-cell counts and diversity came mostly from newly produced T cells.

Comments on this clonotype: Its antigen is still unknown.

The starting material was PBMCs, mostly from graft donor cells, obtained 360 days after TCRalphabeta/CD19-depleted stem cell transplant. The rearrangement joins TRBV4-1 to TRBJ2-7, with 8 bases lining up with TRBD2. The sequence was obtained from a boy less than two years old who had a stem cell transplant for SCID, so the T cells may come from the graft donor. The CDR3 is CASSPYPKRGHSYEQYF. The CDR3 nucleotides are TGCGCCAGCAGCCCCTACCCTAAGCGGGGGCACTCCTACGAGCAGTACTTC.